This TCR beta chain was sequenced in a study of cytomegalovirus exposure and HLA in healthy donors. Study overall: Early on, a data release was issued that held 80 million to 90 million unique TCRs from HLA-typed donors.

Whole-study results and caveats: The classifier reportedly diagnosed cytomegalovirus status with high specificity and sensitivity. Within an earlier analysis, most TCR beta V segments proved productive either about 87% or about 30% of the time.

The study ran its PCR with 60 Vbeta and 13 Jbeta primers. Sequencing used immunoSEQ multiplex PCR; TCRdb keeps in-frame clones, though not all of them. Counted here are 100,000 to 150,000 clones, approximately 80% occurring once; the ten biggest clones make up 1.8%. Remarks on this clone: Its antigen is as yet unknown.

Material for sequencing was PBMCs. This sequence originates from a man between 18 and 35 years old in good health and CMV-seronegative.

CDR3 DNA sequence: TGTGCCAGCAGCCCGACCCGACAGGCCCCTGAAGCTTTCTTT. It specifies CASSPTRQAPEAFF. The rearrangement links TRBV7-6 to TRBJ1-1; D perhaps matches TRBD1 (6 bases). The V and J ends lost 5 bases and 6 bases respectively, with 16 bases between them. The CDR3 runs 14 residues. Per the germline V gene, CDR1 is SGHVS and CDR2 is FNYEAQ.